Below, one T cell receptor (beta chain) is given with its context. Its specificity is not known. The source of the sample is a study of Tregs in tolerant kidney transplant recipients. The CDR3 runs 13 residues. CDR1 and CDR2 from the germline V gene are MNHEY and SVGAGI. V lost 4 bases, J lost 0 bases, and 6 bases lay in between. Study results and limitations: Biological reproducibility was not directly addressed in this study. Activated donor B cell expansion appeared to reveal the most relevant donor-specific TCRbeta repertoire.

Thawed PBMCs were FACS-sorted into unstimulated CD4+CD25+CD127- regulatory T cells, CD4+CD25- non-regulatory cells, CD4 and CD8 cells. Sequenced by immunoSEQ multiplex PCR; TCRdb stores in-frame clones only, minus some. Here the sample spans 90,000 to 150,000 clones, 92% being singletons. Sample: CD4+ T cells from blood. V and J are TRBV6-5 and TRBJ1-1; no clear D. This sequence was found in a human donor in good health. CDR3 nucleotide sequence: TGTGCCAGCAGTTCTGAATTGAACACTGAAGCTTTCTTT. This encodes CASSSELNTEAFF.